A selection of T cell receptor beta chains follows, all from one sample in a study of T cells in Graves' hyperthyroidism and ophthalmopathy. TCRdb used MiXCR to reprocess the multiplex PCR reads, holding one entry per CDR3 protein. Altogether 450,000 to 600,000 distinct CDR3 sequences are present, 14% being singletons, with the ten largest covering approximately 13%. The sample taken for sequencing was blood. The receptors shown here come from a woman aged 40 to 49 with Graves' hyperthyroidism. Each CDR3 is given with its conserved first and last residue. D genes are given only for firm matches. Expanded clones are given a class, and other clones once, few, many or no size at all.

j_call v_call clone_size d_call cdr3_aa cdr3_nt
TRBJ1-2 TRBV7-2 - - CASSLGGGRGYGYTF TGTGCCAGCAGCCTAGGGGGGGGGCGAGGCTATGGCTACACCTTC
TRBJ1-1 TRBV5-1 - - CASSGGTPTGDTEAFF TGCGCCAGCAGCGGCGGGACACCCACTGGGGACACTGAAGCTTTCTTT
TRBJ2-5 TRBV19 few - CASSSRQVQETQYF TGTGCCAGTAGTTCCCGACAGGTCCAAGAGACCCAGTACTTC
TRBJ2-6 TRBV28 many TRBD1 CASRRTGGVLGANVLTF TGTGCCAGCAGACGGACAGGGGGCGTTCTTGGGGCCAACGTCCTGACTTTC
TRBJ2-1 TRBV19 few TRBD1 CASSPLRGQGYNEQFF TGTGCCAGTAGTCCACTTAGGGGACAGGGGTACAATGAGCAGTTCTTC
TRBJ2-1 TRBV28 many TRBD2 CASLPAGGYNEQFF TGTGCCAGCCTCCCAGCGGGAGGATACAATGAGCAGTTCTTC
TRBJ2-4 TRBV25-1 few - CASSDSSPGSPKNIQYF TGTGCCAGCAGTGACTCATCCCCCGGGAGTCCCAAAAACATTCAGTACTTC
TRBJ1-2 TRBV5-5 many TRBD1 CASSGQGFGGYTF TGTGCCAGCAGCGGACAGGGCTTCGGTGGCTACACCTTC
TRBJ2-7 TRBV9 few - CASSPEGYSYEQYF TGTGCCAGCAGCCCAGAGGGGTACTCCTACGAGCAGTACTTC
TRBJ1-5 TRBV28 many - CASSHPTVKQPQHF TGTGCCAGCAGCCACCCGACAGTGAAACAGCCCCAGCATTTT
TRBJ1-6 TRBV28 few - CASSLPSGAVSPLHF TGTGCCAGCAGTCTCCCTTCGGGGGCAGTTTCACCCCTCCACTTT
TRBJ2-1 TRBV5-6 few TRBD1 CASSLNRDRGSYNEQFF TGTGCCAGCAGCTTGAACCGGGACAGGGGTTCCTACAATGAGCAGTTCTTC
TRBJ1-1 TRBV7-8 many - CASSLLGVANTEAFF TGTGCCAGCAGCTTGTTGGGGGTGGCGAACACTGAAGCTTTCTTT
TRBJ1-1 TRBV28 many - CASGDSLGAFF TGTGCCAGCGGAGACTCTCTGGGGGCTTTCTTT
TRBJ2-7 TRBV30 many TRBD1 CAWRDRGGPYEQYF TGTGCCTGGAGAGACAGGGGGGGGCCCTACGAGCAGTACTTC
TRBJ1-2 TRBV28 many - CASSPSTDPRGYGYTF TGTGCCAGCAGTCCATCGACAGATCCTCGCGGCTATGGCTACACCTTC
TRBJ2-2 TRBV12-5 - TRBD2 CASGFLAGSNTGELFF TGTGCTAGTGGTTTTCTAGCGGGATCGAACACCGGGGAGCTGTTTTTT
TRBJ1-1 TRBV6-1 - TRBD1 CASSHRGTTEAFF TGTGCCAGCAGTCACAGGGGGACCACTGAAGCTTTCTTT
TRBJ2-7 TRBV27 many TRBD1 CASSLDRAHEQYF TGTGCCAGCAGTCTCGACAGGGCCCACGAGCAGTACTTC
TRBJ2-1 TRBV2 many - CASSAAYNEQFF TGTGCCAGCAGTGCTGCTTACAATGAGCAGTTCTTC
TRBJ2-6 TRBV12-3/TRBV12-4 many - CASSSRQTGANVLTF TGTGCCAGCAGTTCCAGGCAGACTGGGGCCAACGTCCTGACTTTC
TRBJ2-2 TRBV19 few - CASSPRATGELFF TGTGCCAGTAGTCCCCGCGCCACCGGGGAGCTGTTTTTT
TRBJ1-1 TRBV15 few - CATSREATWNTEAFF TGTGCCACCAGCAGAGAGGCGACCTGGAACACTGAAGCTTTCTTT
TRBJ1-1 TRBV11-2 many - CASSLESRGTEAFF TGTGCCAGCAGCTTAGAATCTAGGGGCACTGAAGCTTTCTTT
TRBJ1-1 TRBV20-1 - TRBD1 CSAYDPRGSAEAFF TGCAGTGCTTATGATCCCAGGGGGAGCGCTGAAGCTTTCTTT
TRBJ2-7 TRBV7-2 few TRBD2 CASSGELAGGYEQYF TGTGCCAGCAGCGGAGAACTAGCGGGTGGCTACGAGCAGTACTTC
TRBJ2-3 TRBV5-1 - - CASRANPGDTQYF TGCGCCAGCAGGGCAAATCCGGGGGATACGCAGTATTTT
TRBJ2-1 TRBV7-6 - TRBD1 CASSLVTGATSYNEQFF TGTGCCAGCAGCTTAGTGACAGGGGCGACCTCCTACAATGAGCAGTTCTTC
TRBJ2-5 TRBV2 many - CASRWLAGETQYF TGTGCCAGCAGGTGGTTAGCTGGAGAGACCCAGTACTTC
TRBJ2-3 TRBV12-3/TRBV12-4 many TRBD2 CASSPRLAGADTQYF TGTGCCAGCAGTCCCCGACTAGCGGGAGCAGATACGCAGTATTTT
TRBJ2-4 TRBV11-2 many - CASSTHLIAKNIQYF TGTGCCAGCAGTACACACCTAATAGCCAAAAACATTCAGTACTTC
TRBJ2-5 TRBV20-1 many - CSARSLPGETQYF TGCAGTGCTAGATCCCTCCCAGGGGAGACCCAGTACTTC
TRBJ2-1 TRBV2 many - CASSGTGYEQFF TGTGCCAGCAGTGGTACAGGGTACGAGCAGTTCTTC
TRBJ1-4 TRBV7-8 many - CASSLAQSRAKLFF TGTGCCAGCAGCTTAGCTCAGTCCAGGGCAAAACTGTTTTTT
TRBJ1-1 TRBV7-9 many TRBD1 CASSPLHRGSPTEAFF TGTGCCAGCAGCCCTTTGCACAGGGGAAGTCCCACTGAAGCTTTCTTT
TRBJ2-5 TRBV7-2 many TRBD2 CASSPGLAWETQYF TGTGCCAGCAGCCCGGGACTAGCGTGGGAGACCCAGTACTTC
TRBJ1-6 TRBV20-1 - - CSASSRQGLGSPLHF TGCAGTGCTAGCTCCCGTCAGGGCCTGGGATCACCCCTCCACTTT
TRBJ2-1 TRBV5-6 - - CASSLDWQSSYNEQFF TGTGCCAGCAGCTTGGATTGGCAAAGCTCCTACAATGAGCAGTTCTTC
TRBJ2-3 TRBV3-1 few - CASSTRWRDGSTDTQYF TGTGCCAGCAGCACCCGGTGGCGGGACGGTAGTACAGATACGCAGTATTTT
TRBJ2-2 TRBV18 many - CASSPAPRTSTNTGELFF TGTGCCAGCTCACCCGCCCCCCGGACGAGCACGAACACCGGGGAGCTGTTTTTT
TRBJ2-7 TRBV29-1 many - CSVEEGRGSTYEQYF TGCAGCGTTGAAGAGGGAAGGGGCAGCACCTACGAGCAGTACTTC
TRBJ2-5 TRBV28 many TRBD1 CASRTAGQGGTQYF TGTGCCAGCAGGACCGCCGGACAGGGCGGGACCCAGTACTTC
TRBJ2-7 TRBV10-3 few - CAIKGGTTYEQYF TGTGCCATCAAAGGGGGGACTACCTACGAGCAGTACTTC
TRBJ2-3 TRBV27 many TRBD1 CATSPTDRSSTDTQYF TGTGCCACCAGTCCGACGGACAGGTCCAGCACAGATACGCAGTATTTT
TRBJ1-5 TRBV15 few TRBD1 CATSRDRQGGQPQHF TGTGCCACCAGCAGAGATCGACAGGGAGGTCAGCCCCAGCATTTT
TRBJ1-1 TRBV11-3 many - CASSLDLSNFGRRNTEAFF TGTGCCAGCAGCTTAGATCTTTCAAACTTCGGACGGCGGAACACTGAAGCTTTCTTT
TRBJ1-2 TRBV9 - TRBD1 CASSPRTGPYYGYTF TGTGCCAGCAGCCCTCGGACAGGGCCCTACTATGGCTACACCTTC
TRBJ2-7 TRBV3-1 many - CASSQRDSYEQYF TGTGCCAGCAGCCAACGGGACTCCTACGAGCAGTACTTC
TRBJ1-1 TRBV9 - TRBD1 CASSASTTTGGGTEAFF TGTGCCAGCAGCGCTAGCACTACGACAGGGGGAGGAACTGAAGCTTTCTTT
TRBJ2-5 TRBV19 few TRBD1 CASSPDRGHVETQYF TGTGCCAGTAGCCCGGACAGGGGGCATGTTGAGACCCAGTACTTC
TRBJ2-2 TRBV24-1 many - CATSVTGELFF TGTGCCACCAGTGTGACCGGGGAGCTGTTTTTT
TRBJ2-2 TRBV7-9 many - CASSPQVTGSGELFF TGTGCCAGCAGCCCCCAAGTTACAGGGTCCGGGGAGCTGTTTTTT
TRBJ1-1 TRBV30 - TRBD1 CAYNSRTGDTEAFF TGTGCCTACAATTCGAGGACAGGGGACACTGAAGCTTTCTTT
TRBJ2-2 TRBV5-1 - TRBD2 CASLDVSGGGELFF TGCGCCAGCCTCGATGTTTCGGGAGGCGGGGAGCTGTTTTTT
TRBJ2-5 TRBV2 many TRBD1 CASSRTGGGETQYF TGTGCCAGCAGTCGGACAGGGGGCGGGGAGACCCAGTACTTC
TRBJ2-5 TRBV20-1 many - CSANEVQETQYF TGCAGTGCGAATGAAGTACAAGAGACCCAGTACTTC